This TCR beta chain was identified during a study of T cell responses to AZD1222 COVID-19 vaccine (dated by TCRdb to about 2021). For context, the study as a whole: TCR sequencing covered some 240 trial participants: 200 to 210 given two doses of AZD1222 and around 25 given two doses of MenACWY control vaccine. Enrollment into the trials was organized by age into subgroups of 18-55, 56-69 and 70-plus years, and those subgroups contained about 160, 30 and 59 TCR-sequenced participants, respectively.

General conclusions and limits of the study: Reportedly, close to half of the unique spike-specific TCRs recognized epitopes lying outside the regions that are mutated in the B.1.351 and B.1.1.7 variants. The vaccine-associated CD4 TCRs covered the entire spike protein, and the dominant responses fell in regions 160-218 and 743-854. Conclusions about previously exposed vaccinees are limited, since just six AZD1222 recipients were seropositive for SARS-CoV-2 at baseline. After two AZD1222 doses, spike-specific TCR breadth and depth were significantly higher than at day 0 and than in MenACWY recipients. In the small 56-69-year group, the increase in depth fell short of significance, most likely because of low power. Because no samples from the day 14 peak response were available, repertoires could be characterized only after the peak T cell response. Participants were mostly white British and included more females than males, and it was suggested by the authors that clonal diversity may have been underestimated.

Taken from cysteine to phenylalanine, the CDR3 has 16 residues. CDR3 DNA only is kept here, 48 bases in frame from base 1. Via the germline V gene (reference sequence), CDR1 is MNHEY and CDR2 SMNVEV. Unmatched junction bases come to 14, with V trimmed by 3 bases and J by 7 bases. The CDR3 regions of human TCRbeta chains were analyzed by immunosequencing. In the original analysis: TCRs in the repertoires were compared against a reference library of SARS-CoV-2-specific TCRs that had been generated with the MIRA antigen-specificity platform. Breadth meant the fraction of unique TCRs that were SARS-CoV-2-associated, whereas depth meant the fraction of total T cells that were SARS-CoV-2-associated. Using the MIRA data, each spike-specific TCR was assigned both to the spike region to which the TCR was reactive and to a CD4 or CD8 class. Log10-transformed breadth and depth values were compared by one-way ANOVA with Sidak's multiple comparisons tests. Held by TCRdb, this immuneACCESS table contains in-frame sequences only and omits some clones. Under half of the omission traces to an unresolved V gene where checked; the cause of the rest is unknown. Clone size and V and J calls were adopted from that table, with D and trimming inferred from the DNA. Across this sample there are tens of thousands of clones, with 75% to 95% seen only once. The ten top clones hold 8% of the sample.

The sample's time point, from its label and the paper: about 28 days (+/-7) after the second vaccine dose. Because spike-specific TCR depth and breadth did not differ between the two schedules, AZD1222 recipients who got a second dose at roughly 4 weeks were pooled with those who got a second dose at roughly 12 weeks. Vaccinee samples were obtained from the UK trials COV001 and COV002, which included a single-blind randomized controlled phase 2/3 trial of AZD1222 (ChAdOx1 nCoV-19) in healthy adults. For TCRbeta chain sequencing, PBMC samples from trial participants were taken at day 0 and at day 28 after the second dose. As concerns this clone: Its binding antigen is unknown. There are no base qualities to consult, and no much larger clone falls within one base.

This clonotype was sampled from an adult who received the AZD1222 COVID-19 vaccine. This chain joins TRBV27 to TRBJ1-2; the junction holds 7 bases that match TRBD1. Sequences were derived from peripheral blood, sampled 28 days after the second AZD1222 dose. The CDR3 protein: CASSLEGQPLRGGYTF. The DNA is TGTGCCAGCAGTTTGGAGGGACAGCCTCTAAGGGGTGGCTACACCTTC.